This paragraph covers one T cell receptor beta chain sequence. Its cognate antigen is unknown. The germline V and J ends were trimmed by 1 base and 2 bases, with 13 bases remaining between them. This CDR3 region has 16 residues. The germline CDR1 and CDR2 sequences are SGHAT and FQNNGV. The sample is drawn from a study of cytomegalovirus exposure and HLA in healthy donors. A multiplex PCR was run with 60 Vbeta primers and 13 Jbeta primers. The data were produced by immunoSEQ multiplex PCR, yet TCRdb's version contains in-frame clones alone and is incomplete. Here the sample spans about 130,000 clones, roughly 85% being singletons. Study findings and constraints: In a later analysis, CMV-associated beta chains were mostly HLA-associated, it appeared. Using the classifier, cytomegalovirus status was reportedly diagnosed with high specificity and sensitivity. Later work showed greater clonal expansion in HLA-associated TCR beta chains than in equally common others.

Input material: PBMCs. This receptor was obtained from a man in his forties in good health and CMV-seropositive. V is TRBV11-2 and J is TRBJ2-3; tentatively, D is TRBD1 (5 bases). The CDR3 DNA reads TGTGCCAGCAGCTTAGGTGGCAGGGTGTTCACAGATACGCAGTATTTT. Its translation: CASSLGGRVFTDTQYF.